This record concerns one T cell receptor beta chain sequence. Its antigen is currently unknown. The record originates from a study of blood T cells in healthy people across ages. PCR was performed a second time for about 7 to 12 cycles using a sample-barcoded 5' primer and a J-beta primer mix. Any given sample supplied a minimum of 2.5 million CDR3-containing paired-end reads. Each CDR3 protein is one row after TCRdb ran MiXCR on the 5' RACE reads. The sample shows about 720,000 distinct CDR3 sequences, roughly 25% of them seen only once. Isolating PBMCs gave at least 6.5 million of these cells per sample. Study outcomes and limitations: There were more naive CD4+ cells and higher diversity in long-lived donors than in aged donors. Any changes in expanded clonotypes were possibly confounded, as donor CMV status remained unknown.

Germline V gene data show CDR1 as SGHTA and CDR2 as FQGNSA. V was pared by 1 base and J by 4 bases, with 10 bases between. The CDR3 runs to 14 residues. The same data also went into a second study, on T cells of mothers and their children.

This TCR derives from a boy aged 5-17 years in good health. The rearrangement links TRBV7-2 to TRBJ2-5, with D maybe TRBD1 (6 bases). Sequencing was carried out using blood. The DNA of the CDR3 is TGTGCCAGCAGCTTAGGTAGCAGGGGAGAGACCCAGTACTTC. Protein sequence: CASSLGSRGETQYF.